This is a list of T cell receptor beta chains from one sample in a study of CD8 T cells in Susac syndrome. Using its own MiXCR run on the immunoSEQ multiplex PCR reads, TCRdb lists one record per CDR3 protein. The sample yields about 120,000 distinct CDR3 sequences, around 95% seen once. The sample was CD8+ T cells from PBMCs. The receptors here all came from a human donor with Susac syndrome. Both conserved end residues are part of each CDR3. The D gene is left open where the match is weak. The listing skips clone size in some rows; elsewhere it reads once, few, many or a size class.

clone_size: -
j_call: TRBJ1-2
v_call: TRBV7-6
d_call: TRBD1
cdr3_aa: CASSIETGGGFGGYTF
cdr3_nt: TGTGCCAGCAGCATAGAGACAGGGGGCGGCTTCGGCGGCTACACCTTC

clone_size: -
j_call: TRBJ2-7
v_call: TRBV13
d_call: TRBD1
cdr3_aa: CASSSDLDRDSYEQYF
cdr3_nt: TGTGCCAGCAGCTCCGACCTCGACCGGGACAGCTACGAGCAGTACTTC

clone_size: -
j_call: TRBJ2-7
v_call: TRBV30
d_call: -
cdr3_aa: CAWSVPPTGHEQYF
cdr3_nt: TGTGCCTGGAGTGTTCCCCCGACTGGGCACGAGCAGTACTTC

clone_size: -
j_call: TRBJ2-7
v_call: TRBV30
d_call: -
cdr3_aa: CAWSVGQDSYEQYF
cdr3_nt: TGTGCCTGGAGTGTAGGGCAGGACTCCTACGAGCAGTACTTC

clone_size: -
j_call: TRBJ2-3
v_call: TRBV6-5
d_call: -
cdr3_aa: CASSYGVGPDTQYF
cdr3_nt: TGTGCCAGCAGTTACGGCGTGGGACCCGATACGCAGTATTTT

clone_size: -
j_call: TRBJ1-4
v_call: TRBV30
d_call: -
cdr3_aa: CAWSPPGFEKLFF
cdr3_nt: TGTGCCTGGAGTCCGCCCGGGTTTGAAAAACTGTTTTTT

clone_size: -
j_call: TRBJ2-7
v_call: TRBV10-3
d_call: -
cdr3_aa: CAISDGTNTYEQYF
cdr3_nt: TGTGCCATCAGTGATGGGACAAATACCTACGAGCAGTACTTC

clone_size: -
j_call: TRBJ2-1
v_call: TRBV20-1
d_call: -
cdr3_aa: CSAIPTEQGQSVQFF
cdr3_nt: TGCAGTGCTATTCCTACGGAGCAGGGGCAAAGTGTGCAGTTCTTC

clone_size: -
j_call: TRBJ2-5
v_call: TRBV12-3/TRBV12-4
d_call: TRBD1
cdr3_aa: CASSAPGQGSTETQYF
cdr3_nt: TGTGCCAGCAGTGCCCCGGGACAGGGATCCACAGAGACCCAGTACTTC

clone_size: -
j_call: TRBJ2-7
v_call: TRBV6-5
d_call: -
cdr3_aa: CAAGGVTEPGDEQYF
cdr3_nt: TGTGCCGCGGGTGGGGTGACAGAGCCGGGGGACGAGCAGTACTTC

clone_size: -
j_call: TRBJ1-1
v_call: TRBV6-5
d_call: -
cdr3_aa: CASSPTPTGEAFF
cdr3_nt: TGTGCCAGCAGTCCAACCCCCACAGGTGAAGCTTTCTTT

clone_size: -
j_call: TRBJ2-5
v_call: TRBV7-9
d_call: -
cdr3_aa: CASSLESWETQYF
cdr3_nt: TGTGCCAGCAGCTTAGAGTCCTGGGAGACCCAGTACTTC

clone_size: -
j_call: TRBJ2-5
v_call: TRBV6-5
d_call: -
cdr3_aa: CASSSVYEETQYF
cdr3_nt: TGTGCCAGCAGTTCCGTCTACGAGGAGACCCAGTACTTC

clone_size: once
j_call: TRBJ2-3
v_call: TRBV29-1
d_call: -
cdr3_aa: CSVDLGSRTQTDTQYF
cdr3_nt: TGCAGCGTTGATTTGGGGTCCCGGACCCAAACAGATACGCAGTATTTT

clone_size: once
j_call: TRBJ2-7
v_call: TRBV28
d_call: TRBD2
cdr3_aa: CASREGTKSSYEQYF
cdr3_nt: TGTGCCAGCAGAGAAGGGACTAAGAGCTCCTACGAGCAGTACTTC

clone_size: -
j_call: TRBJ1-2
v_call: TRBV30
d_call: -
cdr3_aa: CAWQGASNYGYTF
cdr3_nt: TGTGCCTGGCAGGGAGCTTCTAACTATGGCTACACCTTC

clone_size: -
j_call: TRBJ1-4
v_call: TRBV27
d_call: -
cdr3_aa: CASSPHSNEKLFF
cdr3_nt: TGTGCCAGCAGTCCCCACAGTAATGAAAAACTGTTTTTT

clone_size: -
j_call: TRBJ2-2
v_call: TRBV5-1
d_call: -
cdr3_aa: CASRYRGNTGELFF
cdr3_nt: TGCGCCAGCAGGTACCGGGGAAACACCGGGGAGCTGTTTTTT

clone_size: -
j_call: TRBJ2-3
v_call: TRBV12-3/TRBV12-4
d_call: TRBD2
cdr3_aa: CASSPGTSTGTQYF
cdr3_nt: TGTGCCAGCAGTCCCGGGACTAGCACAGGTACGCAGTATTTT

clone_size: -
j_call: TRBJ1-4
v_call: TRBV7-6
d_call: TRBD1
cdr3_aa: CASSFLGQSEKLFF
cdr3_nt: TGTGCCAGCAGCTTCCTGGGACAGTCGGAAAAACTGTTTTTT

clone_size: -
j_call: TRBJ1-2
v_call: TRBV5-5
d_call: -
cdr3_aa: CASSLTGSGYGYTF
cdr3_nt: TGTGCCAGCAGCTTGACAGGGTCCGGTTATGGCTACACCTTC

clone_size: -
j_call: TRBJ1-3
v_call: TRBV20-1
d_call: -
cdr3_aa: CSARDTRQGSPGNTIYF
cdr3_nt: TGCAGTGCTAGAGATACCAGGCAGGGGAGTCCTGGAAACACCATATATTTT

clone_size: -
j_call: TRBJ2-7
v_call: TRBV12-5
d_call: -
cdr3_aa: CASGLVIYEQYF
cdr3_nt: TGTGCTAGTGGTTTGGTAATATACGAGCAGTACTTC

clone_size: -
j_call: TRBJ2-7
v_call: TRBV7-9
d_call: -
cdr3_aa: CASSLIKDEQYF
cdr3_nt: TGTGCCAGCAGCTTAATCAAGGACGAGCAGTACTTC

clone_size: -
j_call: TRBJ1-1
v_call: TRBV20-1
d_call: TRBD1
cdr3_aa: CSARAARGQPEAFF
cdr3_nt: TGCAGTGCTAGAGCTGCTAGGGGGCAGCCTGAAGCTTTCTTT

clone_size: -
j_call: TRBJ2-1
v_call: TRBV12-3/TRBV12-4
d_call: TRBD2
cdr3_aa: CASSLAGGAYNEQFF
cdr3_nt: TGTGCCAGCAGTTTAGCGGGAGGGGCCTACAATGAGCAGTTCTTC

clone_size: -
j_call: TRBJ1-6
v_call: TRBV5-6
d_call: TRBD1
cdr3_aa: CASSPGQGVGSPLHF
cdr3_nt: TGTGCCAGCAGCCCGGGACAGGGGGTCGGGTCACCCCTCCACTTT

clone_size: -
j_call: TRBJ2-7
v_call: TRBV20-1
d_call: TRBD2
cdr3_aa: CSARDRASGYEQYF
cdr3_nt: TGCAGTGCTAGAGATCGGGCTAGCGGATACGAGCAGTACTTC

clone_size: -
j_call: TRBJ2-3
v_call: TRBV9
d_call: -
cdr3_aa: CASSVVGSPITDTQYF
cdr3_nt: TGTGCCAGCAGCGTAGTGGGCAGCCCTATCACAGATACGCAGTATTTT

clone_size: -
j_call: TRBJ1-2
v_call: TRBV6-6
d_call: TRBD1
cdr3_aa: CASSSRTGKTYGYTF
cdr3_nt: TGTGCCAGCAGTTCGCGGACAGGGAAGACCTATGGCTACACCTTC

clone_size: -
j_call: TRBJ2-2
v_call: TRBV19
d_call: TRBD2
cdr3_aa: CASSWVAGERTGELFF
cdr3_nt: TGTGCCAGTAGTTGGGTAGCGGGAGAACGCACCGGGGAGCTGTTTTTT

clone_size: -
j_call: TRBJ2-7
v_call: TRBV5-4
d_call: -
cdr3_aa: CASSIGDNPYEQYF
cdr3_nt: TGTGCCAGCAGCATCGGGGACAATCCCTACGAGCAGTACTTC

clone_size: once
j_call: TRBJ1-2
v_call: TRBV5-6
d_call: -
cdr3_aa: CASSSDIHYGYTF
cdr3_nt: TGTGCCAGCAGCTCTGACATACACTATGGCTACACCTTC

clone_size: -
j_call: TRBJ2-5
v_call: TRBV13
d_call: TRBD1
cdr3_aa: CASSLGTGGRETQYF
cdr3_nt: TGTGCCAGCAGCTTAGGCACAGGGGGCCGAGAGACCCAGTACTTC

clone_size: once
j_call: TRBJ2-1
v_call: TRBV6-4
d_call: -
cdr3_aa: CASSDGTHNEQFF
cdr3_nt: TGTGCCAGCAGTGACGGGACTCACAATGAGCAGTTCTTC

clone_size: -
j_call: TRBJ1-5
v_call: TRBV5-8
d_call: -
cdr3_aa: CASSLENWWTSNQPQHF
cdr3_nt: TGTGCCAGCAGCTTGGAGAATTGGTGGACGAGCAATCAGCCCCAGCATTTT

clone_size: -
j_call: TRBJ2-1
v_call: TRBV6-2/TRBV6-3
d_call: -
cdr3_aa: CASSSHNEQFF
cdr3_nt: TGTGCCAGCAGTAGTCACAATGAGCAGTTCTTC

clone_size: -
j_call: TRBJ1-2
v_call: TRBV20-1
d_call: -
cdr3_aa: CSASSTTNYGYTF
cdr3_nt: TGCAGTGCAAGTTCCACGACTAACTATGGCTACACCTTC

clone_size: -
j_call: TRBJ2-5
v_call: TRBV6-2/TRBV6-3
d_call: TRBD2
cdr3_aa: CASSSGLETETQYF
cdr3_nt: TGTGCCAGCAGTTCGGGACTAGAAACAGAGACCCAGTACTTC

clone_size: -
j_call: TRBJ2-3
v_call: TRBV5-1
d_call: TRBD2
cdr3_aa: CASSLDETSGNTDTQYF
cdr3_nt: TGCGCCAGCAGCTTGGATGAGACTAGCGGGAACACAGATACGCAGTATTTT

clone_size: -
j_call: TRBJ1-2
v_call: TRBV11-2
d_call: -
cdr3_aa: CASSKRTDIYGYTF
cdr3_nt: TGTGCCAGCAGCAAGCGGACAGACATATATGGCTACACCTTC

clone_size: -
j_call: TRBJ2-2
v_call: TRBV6-4
d_call: -
cdr3_aa: CASSGGPGAGELFF
cdr3_nt: TGTGCCAGCAGTGGTGGCCCGGGGGCCGGGGAGCTGTTTTTT

clone_size: few
j_call: TRBJ2-7
v_call: TRBV3-1
d_call: -
cdr3_aa: CASSPTDYEQYF
cdr3_nt: TGTGCCAGCAGCCCGACAGATTACGAGCAGTACTTC

clone_size: -
j_call: TRBJ2-1
v_call: TRBV7-9
d_call: TRBD2
cdr3_aa: CASSLGGRGLEQFF
cdr3_nt: TGTGCCAGCAGCTTAGGCGGGAGGGGGCTTGAGCAGTTCTTC

clone_size: -
j_call: TRBJ2-1
v_call: TRBV6-9
d_call: -
cdr3_aa: CASSYSARPNANEQFF
cdr3_nt: TGTGCCAGCAGTTATTCCGCCCGGCCGAACGCCAATGAGCAGTTCTTC

clone_size: -
j_call: TRBJ2-3
v_call: TRBV6-4
d_call: -
cdr3_aa: CASSDGVGGDTQYF
cdr3_nt: TGTGCCAGCAGTGACGGAGTCGGGGGCGATACGCAGTATTTT

clone_size: -
j_call: TRBJ2-2
v_call: TRBV9
d_call: -
cdr3_aa: CASSVVPGTGELFF
cdr3_nt: TGTGCCAGCAGCGTAGTGCCCGGTACCGGGGAGCTGTTTTTT

clone_size: once
j_call: TRBJ1-1
v_call: TRBV28
d_call: -
cdr3_aa: CASSFRGLGSGAALEAFF
cdr3_nt: TGTGCCAGCAGTTTCCGGGGCCTGGGTAGCGGGGCTGCGCTGGAAGCTTTCTTT

clone_size: once
j_call: TRBJ1-2
v_call: TRBV30
d_call: -
cdr3_aa: CAWRVAPLGLLDGYTF
cdr3_nt: TGTGCCTGGAGGGTCGCGCCCCTGGGGCTATTGGATGGCTACACCTTC

clone_size: -
j_call: TRBJ2-1
v_call: TRBV6-5
d_call: -
cdr3_aa: CASSYRRNEQFF
cdr3_nt: TGTGCCAGCAGTTATCGGAGAAATGAGCAGTTCTTC